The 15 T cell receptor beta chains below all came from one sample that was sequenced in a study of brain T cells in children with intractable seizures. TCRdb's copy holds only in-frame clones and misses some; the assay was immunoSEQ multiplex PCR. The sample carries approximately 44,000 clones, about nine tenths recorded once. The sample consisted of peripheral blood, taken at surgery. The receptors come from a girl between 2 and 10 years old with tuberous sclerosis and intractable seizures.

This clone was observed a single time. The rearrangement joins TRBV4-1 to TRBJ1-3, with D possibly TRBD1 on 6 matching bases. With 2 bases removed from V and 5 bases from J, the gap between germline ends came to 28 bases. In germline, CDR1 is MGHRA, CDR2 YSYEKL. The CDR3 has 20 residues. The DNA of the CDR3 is TGCGCCAGCAGCCAACAATGGGGGACACCGAGGGCGGACGGGCGAAACACCATATATTTT. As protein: CASSQQWGTPRADGRNTIYF.

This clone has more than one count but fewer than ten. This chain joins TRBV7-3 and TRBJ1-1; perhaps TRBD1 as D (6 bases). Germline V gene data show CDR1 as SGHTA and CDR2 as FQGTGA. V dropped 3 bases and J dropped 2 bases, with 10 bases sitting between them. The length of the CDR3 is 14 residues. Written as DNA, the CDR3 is TGTGCCAGCAGCTTCCAGGGGCGAAACACTGAAGCTTTCTTT. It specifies CASSFQGRNTEAFF.

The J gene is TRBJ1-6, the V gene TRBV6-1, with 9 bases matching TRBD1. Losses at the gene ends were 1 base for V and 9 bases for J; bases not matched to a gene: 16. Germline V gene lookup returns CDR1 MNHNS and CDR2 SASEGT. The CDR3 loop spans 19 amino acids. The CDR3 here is CASSEEPDRGFLGSSPLHF. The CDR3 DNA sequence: TGTGCCAGCAGTGAAGAACCCGACAGGGGGTTCCTCGGGAGTTCACCCCTCCACTTT.

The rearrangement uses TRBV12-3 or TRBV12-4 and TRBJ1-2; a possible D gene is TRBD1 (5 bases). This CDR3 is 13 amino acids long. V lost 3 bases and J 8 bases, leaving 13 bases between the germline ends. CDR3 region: CASSLRRGDGYTF. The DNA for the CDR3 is TGTGCCAGCAGTTTGCGGAGGGGAGACGGCTACACCTTC.

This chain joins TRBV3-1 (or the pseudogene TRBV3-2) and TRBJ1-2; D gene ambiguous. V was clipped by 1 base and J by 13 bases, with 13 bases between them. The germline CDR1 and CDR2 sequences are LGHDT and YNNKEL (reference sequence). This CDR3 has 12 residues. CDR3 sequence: CASSQGAAGSTF. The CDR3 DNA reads TGTGCCAGCAGCCAAGGCGCAGCTGGCAGCACCTTC.

This CDR3 is CASSPRDQPQHF. The DNA for the CDR3 is TGTGCCAGCAGCCCGAGGGATCAGCCCCAGCATTTT. This sequence joins TRBV12-3 or TRBV12-4 and TRBJ1-5; D unclear. Trimming cost V 6 bases and J 5 bases, with 8 bases left between them. This CDR3 comprises 12 residues.

DNA of the CDR3: TGCGCCAGCAGCTTAGGGGGGCGCCTCACCGGGGAGCTGTTTTTT. Translation: CASSLGGRLTGELFF. This chain uses TRBV5-1 with TRBJ2-2; either TRBD1 or TRBD2 may fit D (6 bases each). Germline loops: CDR1 SGHRS, CDR2 YFSETQ. CDR3 length: 15 residues. The V gene lost 2 bases and the J gene lost 4 bases, with 12 bases spanning the gap.

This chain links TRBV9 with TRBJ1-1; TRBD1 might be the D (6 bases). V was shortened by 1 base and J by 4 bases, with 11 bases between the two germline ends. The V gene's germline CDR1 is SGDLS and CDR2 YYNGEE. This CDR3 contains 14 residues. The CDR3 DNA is TGTGCCAGCAGCGTACAGGGGCCCGGCACTGAAGCTTTCTTT. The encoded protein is CASSVQGPGTEAFF.

The CDR3 loop reads CASSASPLKRGVGTDTQYF. The CDR3 DNA follows: TGTGCCAGCAGCGCCTCTCCTCTCAAACGGGGGGTTGGGACAGATACGCAGTATTTT. The chain recombines TRBV6-4 with TRBJ2-3; 7 positions agree with TRBD2. This CDR3 is 19 amino acids long. The junction had 21 bases not matched to a gene; V was cut back by 6 bases and J by 3 bases. Germline CDR1 and CDR2: MRHNA and SNTAGT.

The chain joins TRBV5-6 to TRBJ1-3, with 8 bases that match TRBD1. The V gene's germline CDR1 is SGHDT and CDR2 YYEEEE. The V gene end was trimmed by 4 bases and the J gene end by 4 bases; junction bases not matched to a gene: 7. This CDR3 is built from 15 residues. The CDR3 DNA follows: TGTGCCAGCAGCCACAGGGGGGCTACGGGAAACACCATATATTTT. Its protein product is CASSHRGATGNTIYF.

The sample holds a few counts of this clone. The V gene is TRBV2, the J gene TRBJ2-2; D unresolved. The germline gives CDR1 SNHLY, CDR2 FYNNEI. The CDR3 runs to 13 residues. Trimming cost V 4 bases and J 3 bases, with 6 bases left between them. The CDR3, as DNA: TGTGCCAGCAGTGTAGGATACACCGGGGAGCTGTTTTTT. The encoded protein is CASSVGYTGELFF.

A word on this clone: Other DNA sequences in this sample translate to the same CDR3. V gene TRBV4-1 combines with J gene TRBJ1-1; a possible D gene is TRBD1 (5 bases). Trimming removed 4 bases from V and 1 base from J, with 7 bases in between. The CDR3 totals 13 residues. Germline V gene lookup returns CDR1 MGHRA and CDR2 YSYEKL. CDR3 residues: CASSLGQNTEAFF. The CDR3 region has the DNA TGCGCCAGCAGCCTTGGACAGAACACTGAAGCTTTCTTT.

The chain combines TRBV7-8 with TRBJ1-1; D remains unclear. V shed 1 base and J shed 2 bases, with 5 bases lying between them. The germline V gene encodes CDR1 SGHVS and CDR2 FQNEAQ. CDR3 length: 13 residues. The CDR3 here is CASSLVRNTEAFF. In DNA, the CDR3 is TGTGCCAGCAGCTTAGTGAGAAACACTGAAGCTTTCTTT.

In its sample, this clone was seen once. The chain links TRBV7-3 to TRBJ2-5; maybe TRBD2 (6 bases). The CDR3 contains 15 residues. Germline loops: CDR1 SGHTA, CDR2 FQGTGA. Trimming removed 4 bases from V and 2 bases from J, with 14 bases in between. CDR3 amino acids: CASSSQVGGQETQYF. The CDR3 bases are TGTGCCAGCAGCTCCCAGGTGGGGGGACAAGAGACCCAGTACTTC.

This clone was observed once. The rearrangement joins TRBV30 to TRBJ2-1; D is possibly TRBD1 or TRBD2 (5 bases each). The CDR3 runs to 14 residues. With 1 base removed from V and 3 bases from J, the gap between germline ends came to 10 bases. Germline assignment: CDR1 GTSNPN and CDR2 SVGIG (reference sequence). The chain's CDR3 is CAWSDGTHYNEQFF. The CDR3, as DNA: TGTGCCTGGAGTGACGGGACGCACTACAATGAGCAGTTCTTC. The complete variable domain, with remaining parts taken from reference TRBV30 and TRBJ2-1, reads SQTIHQWPATLVQPVGSPLSLECTVEGTSNPNLYWYRQAAGRGLQLLFYSVGIGQISSEVPQNLSASRPQDRQFILSSKKLLLSDSGFYLCAWSDGTHYNEQFFGPGTRLTVL.